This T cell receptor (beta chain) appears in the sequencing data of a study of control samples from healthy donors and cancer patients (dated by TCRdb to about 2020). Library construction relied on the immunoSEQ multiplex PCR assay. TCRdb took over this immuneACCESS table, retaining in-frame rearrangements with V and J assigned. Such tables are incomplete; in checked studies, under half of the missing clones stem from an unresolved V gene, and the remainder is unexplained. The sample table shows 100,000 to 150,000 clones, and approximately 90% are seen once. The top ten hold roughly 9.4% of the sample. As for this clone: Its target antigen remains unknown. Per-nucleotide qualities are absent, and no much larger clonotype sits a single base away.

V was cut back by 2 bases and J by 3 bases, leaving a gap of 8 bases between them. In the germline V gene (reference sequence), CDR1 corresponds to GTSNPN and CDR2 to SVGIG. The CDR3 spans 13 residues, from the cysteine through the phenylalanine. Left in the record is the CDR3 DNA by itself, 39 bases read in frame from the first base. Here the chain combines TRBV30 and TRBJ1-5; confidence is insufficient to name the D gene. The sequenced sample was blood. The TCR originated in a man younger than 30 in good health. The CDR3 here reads CAWSKEFNQPQHF. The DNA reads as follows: TGTGCCTGGAGTAAGGAGTTCAATCAGCCCCAGCATTTT.